This T cell receptor (beta chain) was recorded in a study of OX40 agonist ivuxolimab in advanced cancers. Study at large: Patients were treated with ivuxolimab, an agonistic anti-OX40 (CD134) antibody. Patients received ivuxolimab, an intravenous treatment, every 2 weeks at 0.01 to 10 mg/kg. Three dose-escalation patients had partial responses: one with hepatocellular carcinoma and two with cutaneous melanoma.

Sequencing used immunoSEQ multiplex PCR; TCRdb keeps in-frame clones, though not all of them. The table has about 61,000 clones, around 90% seen once. A single count supports this clone. What it binds is not known. Study observations and caveats: At 0.1 to 3.0 mg/kg and by week 6, CD4+ and CD8+ T cells in the blood had expanded clonally.

Losses at the gene ends were 0 bases for V and 0 bases for J; bases not matched to a gene: 3. The CDR3 is made up of 17 amino acids. The V gene's germline CDR1 is SGHNT and CDR2 YYREEE (reference sequence). This sequence originates from an adult with an advanced solid tumor such as melanoma, head and neck, liver or kidney cancer. The chain employs TRBV5-4 and TRBJ2-2; 9 bases agree with TRBD2. The source material was CD4+ or CD8+ T cells sorted from blood, sampled in a trial of the OX40 agonist ivuxolimab. CDR3 protein: CASSLVLAGANTGELFF. The CDR3 coding sequence is TGTGCCAGCAGCTTGGTGTTAGCGGGAGCGAACACCGGGGAGCTGTTTTTT.